These 21 T cell receptor beta chains share one sample of origin, sequenced in a study of early T cells in non-severe SARS-CoV-2 infection (dated by TCRdb to the early 2020s). Libraries were built with 5' RACE. Sequencing relied on a NextSeq 500. TCRdb redid the processing of the public reads, applying fastp at Q25 and MiXCR, and retained in-frame beta chains. Rows are unified per CDR3 protein, each entry keeping the most common DNA and genes. The sample records 55,000 to 70,000 distinct CDR3 sequences, roughly a tenth of which are singletons. The ten largest clones take up 6.4% of the sample. Sequenced: whole blood. The receptors originated from an adult who was a healthcare worker with PCR-confirmed SARS-CoV-2 infection or an uninfected control (not recorded which).

This rearrangement joins TRBV7-6 to TRBJ2-1, with unresolved D. Trimming left V 2 bases short and J 9 bases short, with 8 bases between. The CDR3 runs to 12 residues. Per the germline V gene, CDR1 is SGHVS and CDR2 is FNYEAQ. The CDR3: CASSLNGLEQFF. The DNA for the CDR3 is TGTGCCAGCAGCTTAAACGGCCTTGAGCAGTTCTTC. Looking up the rest from reference TRBV7-6 and TRBJ2-1 gives the full variable domain: GAGVSQSPRYKVTKRGQDVALRCDPISGHVSLYWYRQALGQGPEFLTYFNYEAQQDKSGLPNDRFSAERPEGSISTLTIQRTEQRDSAMYRCASSLNGLEQFFGPGTRLTVL.

This chain joins TRBV4-1 and TRBJ1-1; TRBD1 aligns across 9 bases. The CDR3 has 17 residues. Unmatched junction bases numbered 11, after V lost 1 base and J lost 5 bases. Germline V gene data show CDR1 as MGHRA and CDR2 as YSYEKL. DNA of the CDR3: TGCGCCAGCAGCCAAGGGGTCCCGGGACAGGGCCGGACTGAAGCTTTCTTT. Amino acids: CASSQGVPGQGRTEAFF.

The chain combines TRBV29-1 with TRBJ2-1; D remains unclear. Looked up from germline, CDR1 is SQVTM and CDR2 is ANQGSEA. The V and J ends lost 4 bases and 4 bases respectively, with 5 bases between them. The CDR3 spans 11 residues. The CDR3, as DNA: TGCAGCGTTGGAGGTTACAATGAGCAGTTCTTC. It yields the protein CSVGGYNEQFF.

This clonotype was counted many times. V and J are TRBV9 and TRBJ2-5; D unclear. Germline V CDR1 and CDR2: SGDLS, YYNGEE. The CDR3 is 13 residues long. V lost 3 bases and J lost 7, with 13 bases in between. CDR3 sequence reads: CASSDRVAATQYF. The DNA of the CDR3 is TGTGCCAGCAGCGATAGGGTGGCGGCGACCCAGTACTTC.

This clonotype appeared a few times. The gene calls are TRBV5-1 and TRBJ1-1, with D possibly matching TRBD1 (5 bases). The CDR3 extends over 14 amino acids. Between the trimmed V and J ends, which lost 2 bases and 5 bases, there was a span of 13 bases. Per germline, CDR1 SGHRS and CDR2 YFSETQ. The CDR3 DNA reads as TGCGCCAGCAGCTTAAGTCAGGGAACAACTGAAGCTTTCTTT. Translation gives CASSLSQGTTEAFF.

V is TRBV20-1 and J is TRBJ2-3; D is possibly TRBD1 (5 bases). The germline V and J ends were trimmed by 3 bases and 1 base, with 8 bases remaining between them. The CDR3 is 13 residues long. Germline V gives CDR1 DFQATT, CDR2 SNEGSKA (reference sequence). DNA of the CDR3: TGCAGTGCTAGTTGGGGCGGCACAGATACGCAGTATTTT. This translates into CSASWGGTDTQYF.

J is TRBJ2-2 and V is TRBV9; no definite D call. Germline lookup yields CDR1 SGDLS and CDR2 YYNGEE. CDR3 length: 15 residues. The ends were cut back, 0 bases at V and 4 bases at J, with 10 bases in the middle. Here the CDR3 DNA reads TGTGCCAGCAGCGTAGGGAGTAAGGGCACCGGGGAGCTGTTTTTT. Its translation: CASSVGSKGTGELFF.

This clonotype has only a few counts. The rearrangement joins TRBV7-8 to TRBJ2-2; 10 positions match TRBD2. Unmatched junction bases numbered 2, after V lost 2 bases and J lost 2 bases. Germline CDR1 is SGHVS and CDR2 is FQNEAQ. This CDR3 contains 16 residues. The CDR3 sequence: CASSLRTSGNTGELFF. For the CDR3, the DNA is TGTGCCAGCAGCTTAAGGACTAGCGGTAACACCGGGGAGCTGTTTTTT.

The chain is built from TRBV6-4 and TRBJ1-1; D gene uncertain. Germline CDR1 and CDR2: MRHNA and SNTAGT. Deletions cut 0 bases from V and 0 bases from J, with 8 bases between. CDR3 length: 15 residues. The CDR3 spells CASSDSFGMNTEAFF. For the CDR3, the DNA is TGTGCCAGCAGTGACTCGTTTGGGATGAACACTGAAGCTTTCTTT.

The V and J genes are TRBV3-1 and TRBJ2-7; D may be TRBD1 (6 bases). Trimming cost V 2 bases and J 4 bases, with 12 bases left between them. This CDR3 is built from 14 residues. Per the germline V gene, CDR1 is LGHDT and CDR2 is YNNKEL (reference sequence). The CDR3 nucleotides are TGTGCCAGCAGCCAAACCAGGGGTTTTTACGAGCAGTACTTC. Amino acid sequence: CASSQTRGFYEQYF.

This clonotype appeared a few times. The rearrangement uses TRBV28 and TRBJ2-7; either TRBD1 or TRBD2 may supply D (5 bases each). The V end lost 6 bases, the J end lost 1 base, and 16 bases lay between the germline ends. CDR3 length: 15 residues. Germline lookup yields CDR1 MDHEN and CDR2 SYDVKM. The DNA for the CDR3 is TGTGCCAGCAGAGCCGGGACGTCGGGTTCCTACGAGCAGTACTTC. Protein sequence: CASRAGTSGSYEQYF.

This clonotype has a handful of counts. The genes are TRBV7-9 and TRBJ1-2; D gene ambiguous. This CDR3 spans 12 amino acids. Trimming took 3 bases from V and 5 from J, leaving 7 bases between them. Per the germline V gene, CDR1 is SEHNR and CDR2 is FQNEAQ (reference sequence). The CDR3 DNA is TGTGCCAGCAGCTTGGGCCCTTATGGCTACACCTTC. Translation: CASSLGPYGYTF. The variable domain in full, with the rest retrieved from reference TRBV7-9 and TRBJ1-2, is DTGVSQNPRHKITKRGQNVTFRCDPISEHNRLYWYRQTLGQGPEFLTYFQNEAQLEKSRLLSDRFSAERPKGSFSTLEIQRTEQGDSAMYLCASSLGPYGYTFGSGTRLTVV.

V is TRBV5-1 and J is TRBJ2-5, with 9 nucleotides matching TRBD1. This CDR3 contains 15 residues. Trimming removed 1 base from V and 5 bases from J; junction bases left unmatched: 6. From germline, CDR1 is SGHRS and CDR2 YFSETQ. CDR3 DNA: TGCGCCAGCAGCTTGACAGGGGGCTCTCCGGAGACCCAGTACTTC. This sequence encodes CASSLTGGSPETQYF.

DNA of the CDR3: TGCAGCGTTGTCGGGGGGAGCACTGAAGCTTTCTTT. Protein: CSVVGGSTEAFF. The chain joins TRBV29-1 to TRBJ1-1; D might be TRBD1 (5 bases). The V end lost 4 bases, the J end lost 4 bases, and 10 bases lay between the germline ends. The CDR3 length is 12 residues. Germline CDR1 and CDR2: SQVTM and ANQGSEA.

This clonotype was counted a few times. The J gene is TRBJ2-1, the V gene TRBV13; either TRBD1 or TRBD2 may supply D (5 bases each). The CDR3 sequence is 17 residues long. Germline V gene sequence: CDR1 PRHDT, CDR2 FYEKMQ (reference sequence). The V gene lost 1 base and the J gene lost 0 bases, with 13 bases spanning the gap. The CDR3 coding sequence is TGTGCCAGCAGCTTAGAAGGGACGGTCCGCTCCTACAATGAGCAGTTCTTC. The encoded protein is CASSLEGTVRSYNEQFF.

In its sample, this clonotype was seen many times. The gene calls are TRBV4-3 and TRBJ2-7, with D possibly matching TRBD1 (5 bases). The CDR3 runs 13 residues. Germline V CDR1 and CDR2: LGHNA, YSLEER. The germline V and J ends were trimmed by 5 bases and 0 bases, with 8 bases remaining between them. This CDR3 is CASSEQVSYEQYF. In DNA form, the CDR3 reads TGCGCCAGCAGCGAACAGGTCTCCTACGAGCAGTACTTC.

In this sample, this clonotype turned up a few times. As DNA, the CDR3 is TGCAGTGCTAGAGTAAGCCCCCATGGGGGTTCCTACGAGCAGTACTTC. Amino acids: CSARVSPHGGSYEQYF. This sequence joins TRBV20-1 and TRBJ2-7; D is possibly TRBD1 or TRBD2 (5 bases each). CDR1 and CDR2 (germline): DFQATT, SNEGSKA (reference sequence). The CDR3 spans 16 residues. Trimming removed 1 base at V and 1 base at J, with 17 bases between.

This clonotype appeared a few times. This sequence joins TRBV28 and TRBJ2-7; no clear D. Per germline, CDR1 MDHEN and CDR2 SYDVKM. The V end was cut by 1 base, the J end by 0 bases, with 7 bases between. The CDR3 spans 14 residues. The DNA for the CDR3 is TGTGCCAGCAGTTTATCCTGGGGCTCCTACGAGCAGTACTTC. Its translation: CASSLSWGSYEQYF.

This clonotype has a handful of counts. V is TRBV6-2 or TRBV6-3 and J is TRBJ2-2, with D tentatively TRBD2 (5 bases). Germline CDR1 is MNHEY and CDR2 is SVGEGT. V was trimmed by 8 bases and J by 6 bases, leaving 10 bases between them. This CDR3 has 12 amino acids. CDR3 protein: CASRGVPGELFF. CDR3 nucleotides: TGTGCCAGCCGGGGAGTACCCGGGGAGCTGTTTTTT.

There are a few counts of this clonotype. This chain connects TRBV7-9 to TRBJ1-2, with 7 positions matching TRBD1. CDR1 SEHNR and CDR2 FQNEAQ come from the germline V gene (reference sequence). V lost 1 base to trimming and J lost 6 bases; unmatched junction nucleotides: 2. This CDR3 has 13 amino acids. The DNA of the CDR3 is TGTGCCAGCAGCTTAGGACAGGGCGATGGCTACACCTTC. Translating it yields CASSLGQGDGYTF.

This clonotype was counted ten times or more. The rearrangement joins TRBV12-5 to TRBJ1-2, with D possibly TRBD1 on 6 matching bases. This CDR3 region has 11 residues. The V end lost 6 bases, the J end lost 8 bases, and 10 bases lay between the germline ends. Germline-derived CDR1 and CDR2 are LGHNT and FRNRAP. In DNA, the CDR3 is TGTGCTAGTGGACACAGGGACGGCTACACCTTC. Protein: CASGHRDGYTF.